Below are 19 T cell receptor beta chains sequenced from a single sample in a study of T cell repertoires in cytomegalovirus infection. One entry per CDR3 protein results from TCRdb running MiXCR on the reads. Seen here are roughly 500,000 distinct CDR3 sequences, 16% observed once, and the top ten hold around 25%. The source material was CD8+ T cells from PBMCs. The receptor set was obtained from a human donor in good health (CMV status not recorded). Some clones in this sample may be carry-over from other donors' samples.

The sample holds many counts of this clonotype. This sequence joins TRBV11-1 and TRBJ1-1; D call uncertain. Per the germline V gene, CDR1 is SGHAT and CDR2 is FQDESV (reference sequence). The CDR3 covers 13 residues. V lost 1 base and J lost 7, with 10 bases in between. In DNA, the CDR3 is TGTGCCAGCAGCTTAGGTCAGATTTATGAAGCTTTCTTT. Translation: CASSLGQIYEAFF. Supplemented by reference TRBV11-1 and TRBJ1-1, the full variable domain reads EAEVAQSPRYKITEKSQAVAFWCDPISGHATLYWYRQILGQGPELLVQFQDESVVDDSQLPKDRFSAERLKGVDSTLKIQPAELGDSAMYLCASSLGQIYEAFFGQGTRLTVV.

The chain uses TRBV10-3 and TRBJ2-7; D assignment may be TRBD1 or TRBD2 (5 bases each). CDR1 and CDR2 from the germline V gene are ENHRY and SYGVKD. There are 11 residues in the CDR3. V was trimmed by 10 bases and J by 7 bases, leaving 14 bases between them. The DNA for the CDR3 is TGTGCCACCACCGGGACGAGGGAGCAGTACTTC. Residues: CATTGTREQYF.

The gene calls are TRBV9 and TRBJ1-3; 10 bases map to TRBD1. This CDR3 region has 17 residues. The ends lost 4 bases at V and 0 bases at J; junction bases unmatched: 7. Per germline, CDR1 SGDLS and CDR2 YYNGEE. In DNA, the CDR3 is TGTGCCAGCAGCTATGGGACAGGGGACCTCTCTGGAAACACCATATATTTT. Amino acid sequence: CASSYGTGDLSGNTIYF.

This clonotype occurred a few times. The chain carries TRBV5-1 and TRBJ1-1; possibly TRBD1 for D (6 bases). This CDR3 region has 16 residues. V lost 4 bases and J lost 0, with 16 bases in between. The V gene's germline CDR1 is SGHRS and CDR2 YFSETQ. The CDR3 is CASSMDSRIMNTEAFF. Here the CDR3 DNA reads TGCGCCAGCAGCATGGACAGTCGGATTATGAACACTGAAGCTTTCTTT.

This clonotype was seen a few times. The gene calls are TRBV28 and TRBJ1-2; no clear D gene. Germline V gene lookup returns CDR1 MDHEN and CDR2 SYDVKM. CDR3 length: 14 amino acids. V was trimmed by 7 bases and J by 6 bases, leaving 18 bases between them. In DNA, the CDR3 is TGTGCCAGCACCACCCCGTCCCCCCAGAATGGCTACACCTTC. Its translation: CASTTPSPQNGYTF.

This clonotype was observed a few times. The CDR3, as DNA: TGTGCCAGCAGTTACACCGACAATGAGCAGTTCTTC. Protein product: CASSYTDNEQFF. The chain is built from TRBV6-6 and TRBJ2-1; no clear D. The CDR3 is 12 amino acids. The V end was cut by 2 bases, the J end by 5 bases, with 4 bases between. The germline V gene has CDR1 MNHNY and CDR2 SVGAGI (reference sequence).

The chain employs TRBV11-2 and TRBJ2-3; 12 positions agree with TRBD2. The germline V gene has CDR1 SGHAT and CDR2 FQNNGV. The length of the CDR3 is 18 residues. J gave up 1 base and V 1 base, and 6 bases lay outside the gene matches. The CDR3 sequence is CASSLVPSGRAGTDTQYF. CDR3 DNA: TGTGCCAGCAGCTTAGTACCTAGCGGGAGGGCCGGCACAGATACGCAGTATTTT.

The chain recombines TRBV11-1 with TRBJ1-1; D is unclear. The V end lost 5 bases, the J end lost 4 bases, and 11 bases lay between the germline ends. CDR1 is SGHAT, CDR2 FQDESV, per germline (reference sequence). CDR3 length equals 13 residues. The CDR3 region has the DNA TGTGCCAGCAGCCTACGACTGGTCACTGAAGCTTTCTTT. It encodes CASSLRLVTEAFF. The whole variable domain, filled in from reference TRBV11-1 and TRBJ1-1, reads EAEVAQSPRYKITEKSQAVAFWCDPISGHATLYWYRQILGQGPELLVQFQDESVVDDSQLPKDRFSAERLKGVDSTLKIQPAELGDSAMYLCASSLRLVTEAFFGQGTRLTVV.

This clonotype was observed at least ten times. The rearrangement links TRBV7-8 to TRBJ2-1; D remains ambiguous. In germline, CDR1 is SGHVS, CDR2 FQNEAQ. The V and J ends lost 4 bases and 10 bases respectively, with 5 bases between them. This CDR3 region has 10 residues. CDR3 coding DNA: TGTGCCAGCAGCTCCGGAGAGCAGTTCTTC. Protein: CASSSGEQFF.

This clonotype has more than one count but fewer than ten. The rearrangement joins TRBV28 to TRBJ2-7; either TRBD1 or TRBD2 may supply D (5 bases each). The ends were cut back, 6 bases at V and 0 bases at J, with 9 bases in the middle. The germline V gene encodes CDR1 MDHEN and CDR2 SYDVKM. The CDR3 has 13 amino acids. CDR3 residues: CASRGDRSYEQYF. The CDR3 DNA reads as TGTGCCAGCAGAGGGGACCGCTCCTACGAGCAGTACTTC. Complete variable domain (other parts from reference TRBV28 and TRBJ2-7): DVKVTQSSRYLVKRTGEKVFLECVQDMDHENMFWYRQDPGLGLRLIYFSYDVKMKEKGDIPEGYSVSREKKERFSLILESASTNQTSMYLCASRGDRSYEQYFGPGTRLTVT.

V and J are TRBV5-1 and TRBJ1-2; D gene unclear. Trimming pared 0 bases from V and 3 bases from J, leaving 12 bases between. Germline assignment: CDR1 SGHRS and CDR2 YFSETQ. The CDR3 runs 15 residues. CDR3 loop: CASSLDAVSYYGYTF. DNA for the CDR3: TGCGCCAGCAGCTTGGATGCGGTGTCTTACTATGGCTACACCTTC.

This clonotype turned up a few times. The chain uses TRBV2 and TRBJ1-2; D is undetermined. V lost 7 bases and J 4 bases, leaving 10 bases between the germline ends. The germline V gene encodes CDR1 SNHLY and CDR2 FYNNEI. The CDR3 has 12 amino acids. CDR3 in DNA: TGTGCCAGCAAACAGACCTCCTATGGCTACACCTTC. Protein: CASKQTSYGYTF.

This clonotype was recorded many times. CDR3 bases: TGCGCCAGCAGCCAAGCTGGAGGGGGGGATAGCTCCTACAATGAGCAGTTCTTC. Encoded protein: CASSQAGGGDSSYNEQFF. This rearrangement joins TRBV4-1 to TRBJ2-1; D may be TRBD2 (7 bases). The CDR3 totals 18 residues. Trimming cost V 1 base and J 0 bases, with 16 bases left between them. From germline, CDR1 is MGHRA and CDR2 YSYEKL.

This clonotype has ten or more counts. The chain uses TRBV7-9 and TRBJ1-5; tentative D call: TRBD1 (6 bases). CDR1 is SEHNR, CDR2 FQNEAQ, per germline (reference sequence). The CDR3 is 16 amino acids. V shed 1 base and J shed 1 base, with 11 bases lying between them. CDR3 sequence reads: CASSLVEGGSNQPQHF. The CDR3 nucleotides are TGTGCCAGCAGCTTAGTTGAAGGGGGGAGCAATCAGCCCCAGCATTTT.

The chain recombines TRBV6-6 with TRBJ2-3; 8 bases line up with TRBD2. The CDR3 sequence is 15 residues long. Germline assignment: CDR1 MNHNY and CDR2 SVGAGI (reference sequence). The trim removed 5 bases at V and 5 bases at J, leaving 9 bases unmatched. The CDR3: CASSPRGGWRDTQYF. CDR3 nucleotides: TGTGCCAGCAGTCCTCGGGGGGGGTGGAGAGATACGCAGTATTTT.

This CDR3 is CASSPDQKPLAGELFF. The CDR3 region has the DNA TGTGCCAGCAGCCCAGACCAGAAACCATTGGCCGGGGAGCTGTTTTTT. The V gene is TRBV9, the J gene TRBJ2-2; unclear D gene. This CDR3 contains 16 residues. Germline assignment: CDR1 SGDLS and CDR2 YYNGEE. With 4 bases removed from V and 6 bases from J, the gap between germline ends came to 19 bases.

This clonotype was picked up a small number of times. The chain is built from TRBV7-9 and TRBJ1-6; D remains unclear. This CDR3 has 13 amino acids. Trimming stripped 1 base from V and 8 bases from J, with 6 bases between. CDR1 is SEHNR, CDR2 FQNEAQ, per germline (reference sequence). CDR3 protein: CASSLDGDSPLHF. DNA of the CDR3: TGTGCCAGCAGCTTAGATGGGGATTCACCCCTCCACTTT.

Many counts were recorded for this clonotype. This chain connects TRBV7-6 to TRBJ2-2; D ambiguous. The V gene's germline CDR1 is SGHVS and CDR2 FNYEAQ. Trimming removed 2 bases at V and 6 bases at J, with 7 bases between. This CDR3 contains 13 residues. The CDR3 DNA is TGTGCCAGCAGCTTACAAAGGCCCGGGGAGCTGTTTTTT. Protein: CASSLQRPGELFF. The entire variable domain, with the rest obtained from reference TRBV7-6 and TRBJ2-2, is as follows: GAGVSQSPRYKVTKRGQDVALRCDPISGHVSLYWYRQALGQGPEFLTYFNYEAQQDKSGLPNDRFSAERPEGSISTLTIQRTEQRDSAMYRCASSLQRPGELFFGEGSRLTVL.

The rearrangement links TRBV25-1 to TRBJ2-5; 10 bases match TRBD2. The length of the CDR3 is 18 residues. Germline values: CDR1 MGHDK, CDR2 SYGVNS. V shed 3 bases and J 1 base; nucleotides not matched to a gene: 11. The CDR3 region is CASSEWVVAGGGQETQYF. The CDR3 DNA is TGTGCCAGCAGTGAGTGGGTTGTAGCGGGGGGTGGCCAAGAGACCCAGTACTTC.